The 22 T cell receptor beta chains listed next were all sequenced from one sample in a study of regulatory T cells in long-lasting Graves disease. The time point: persistent/refractory GD, antithyroid drugs over 5 years with positive TRAb. Isolated PBMC RNA provided the starting material for the TCR library. Assembly of TCR beta libraries relied on iRepertoire HTBI primers together with Arm-PCR of CDR3 regions. MiXCR, run by TCRdb on the multiplex PCR reads, gives a single entry per CDR3 protein. The repertoire holds approximately 400,000 distinct CDR3 sequences, with less than 25% as singletons. Sequencing used peripheral blood mononuclear cells (PBMCs), obtained when the disease was refractory, from a patient treated with antithyroid drugs. The receptors stem from a female donor with Graves disease.

This clonotype was counted between two and nine times. V and J are TRBV11-2 and TRBJ2-1; D is unclear. This CDR3 has 11 residues. Trimming removed 2 bases at V and 8 bases at J, with 4 bases between. Germline V gene lookup returns CDR1 SGHAT and CDR2 FQNNGV. CDR3 residues: CASSLIDEQFF. CDR3 sequence (DNA): TGTGCCAGCAGCTTAATAGATGAGCAGTTCTTC.

J is TRBJ2-7 and V is TRBV3-1, with D possibly TRBD2 on 6 matching bases. The CDR3 contains 17 residues. V was shortened by 0 bases and J by 1 base, with 16 bases between the two germline ends. The germline gives CDR1 LGHDT, CDR2 YNNKEL (reference sequence). This CDR3 reads CASSQDRGTFYSYEQYF. The CDR3 region has the DNA TGTGCCAGCAGCCAAGATAGAGGGACTTTTTATTCCTACGAGCAGTACTTC.

Comments on this clonotype: A read error may be the cause here, since a much bigger clone is one base away. The chain's CDR3 is CASSEDRETQYF. The DNA for the CDR3 is TGTGCCTCCAGTGAGGACAGAGAGACCCAGTACTTC. This chain links TRBV24-1 with TRBJ2-5; D perhaps matches TRBD1 (6 bases). This CDR3 comprises 12 residues. CDR1 is KGHDR, CDR2 SFDVKD, per germline.

The chain is built from TRBV6-1 and TRBJ1-6; D may be TRBD1 (5 bases). V lost 6 bases, J lost 7 bases, and 13 bases lay in between. The CDR3 loop spans 14 amino acids. Germline lookup yields CDR1 MNHNS and CDR2 SASEGT. The CDR3 coding sequence is TGTGCCAGCAGAAACAGACAGATGAATTCACCCCTCCACTTT. It specifies CASRNRQMNSPLHF.

This clonotype was counted ten times or more. The rearrangement uses TRBV12-3 or TRBV12-4 and TRBJ2-7; 9 bases fit TRBD2. CDR3 length equals 17 residues. V lost 2 bases to trimming and J lost 3 bases; unmatched junction nucleotides: 11. CDR3 DNA: TGTGCCAGCAGTTTAATTGGAGCGGGAGGCAACAACTACGAGCAGTACTTC. This encodes CASSLIGAGGNNYEQYF.

V and J are TRBV11-2 and TRBJ2-3, with D unclear. Trimming took 3 bases from V and 6 from J, leaving 10 bases between them. Germline values: CDR1 SGHAT, CDR2 FQNNGV. The CDR3 totals 13 residues. CDR3 in amino acids: CASSFSENDTQYF. CDR3 bases: TGTGCCAGCAGCTTCTCGGAGAATGATACGCAGTATTTT.

This clonotype has a handful of counts. The chain employs TRBV12-3 or TRBV12-4 and TRBJ1-6; TRBD1 matches at 8 bases. V gave up 6 bases and J gave up 16 bases; unmatched junction bases: 14. The CDR3 covers 14 residues. CDR3 protein: CASSYSDRDALLHF. The CDR3 nucleotides are TGTGCCAGCAGCTACTCGGACAGGGATGCCCTTCTCCACTTT.

At least ten counts were recorded for this clonotype. The chain joins TRBV2 to TRBJ1-1; no firm D call. CDR3 length equals 13 residues. V lost 1 base and J 11 bases, leaving 14 bases between the germline ends. Germline V lookup: CDR1 SNHLY, CDR2 FYNNEI. The CDR3 DNA sequence: TGTGCCAGCAGTGAAGACTTTGCTTTTGTGGCTTTCTTT. Translation: CASSEDFAFVAFF.

With respect to this clonotype: One end of the junction is discordant with germline, which a read error may explain. The CDR3 region is CAGSLDPRANSPLHF. The CDR3 nucleotides are TGTGCCGGCAGCTTAGATCCCAGGGCTAATTCACCCCTCCACTTT. The chain is built from TRBV7-2 and TRBJ1-6, with D possibly TRBD1 on 5 matching bases. Germline V CDR1 and CDR2: SGHTA, FQGNSA. CDR3 size: 15 residues.

This clonotype was seen a handful of times. This chain links TRBV14 with TRBJ1-6, with D possibly TRBD1 on 5 matching bases. The CDR3 contains 15 residues. Germline CDR1 reads SGHDN; CDR2 reads FVKESK. V gave up 5 bases and J gave up 7 bases, with 15 bases separating them. CDR3 in amino acids: CASSTRTGRNSPLHF. The CDR3 coding sequence is TGTGCCAGCAGCACCCGGACGGGACGAAATTCACCCCTCCACTTT.

This clonotype was observed at least ten times. The chain links TRBV12-3 or TRBV12-4 to TRBJ1-2; 12 nucleotides match TRBD1. V lost 10 bases, J lost 3 bases, and 15 bases stayed unmatched. The CDR3 totals 17 residues. The CDR3 DNA sequence: TGTGCCACTTCGTCCGGGACAGGGGGCGCCGACTACTATGGCTACACCTTC. This gives the protein CATSSGTGGADYYGYTF.

A note on this clonotype: Compared with germline, one end of the junction differs, possibly owing to a read error. The rearrangement uses TRBV11-1 and TRBJ1-5, with a tentative D call TRBD1 (6 bases). CDR1 is SGHAT, CDR2 FQDESV, per germline (reference sequence). The CDR3 loop spans 15 amino acids. CDR3 amino acids: CASSPLRGAGQPQHF. Written as DNA, the CDR3 is TGCGCCAGCAGCCCTCTAAGGGGGGCAGGGCAGCCCCAGCATTTT.

The chain is built from TRBV5-6 and TRBJ1-1, with TRBD1 matching over 7 bases. Trimming took 3 bases from V and 3 from J; bases not matched to a gene: 5. Germline-derived CDR1 and CDR2 are SGHDT and YYEEEE. The CDR3 contains 14 residues. The CDR3 nucleotides read TGTGCCAGCAGCTATCGGACAGGTTACACTGAAGCTTTCTTT. Protein: CASSYRTGYTEAFF.

This clonotype came up many times. This chain links TRBV6-1 with TRBJ2-7; D is ambiguous. This CDR3 has 15 residues. V was pared by 2 bases and J by 0 bases, with 11 bases between. Germline CDR1 reads MNHNS; CDR2 reads SASEGT. This chain's CDR3 is CASSEIGGSSYEQYF. The CDR3 coding sequence is TGTGCCAGCAGTGAAATCGGCGGCAGCTCCTACGAGCAGTACTTC.

A word on this clonotype: A read error may be the cause here, since a much bigger clone is one base away. The chain links TRBV28 to TRBJ2-7, with TRBD1 matching 9 bases. V dropped 8 bases and J dropped 3; count of bases not matched to a gene: 2. Germline-derived CDR1 and CDR2 are MDHEN and SYDVKM. The CDR3 length is 12 residues. The CDR3 DNA reads TGTGCCAGCGACAGGGGGGGCTACGAGCAGTACTTC. This encodes CASDRGGYEQYF.

The chain uses TRBV5-8 and TRBJ1-1; D remains ambiguous. Germline assignment: CDR1 SGHTS and CDR2 YDEGEE. The CDR3 covers 12 residues. The germline V and J ends were trimmed by 7 bases and 1 base, with 8 bases remaining between them. CDR3 sequence reads: CASAPENTEAFF. CDR3 nucleotide sequence: TGTGCCAGCGCCCCTGAGAACACTGAAGCTTTCTTT.

This clonotype has more than one count but fewer than ten. The chain recombines TRBV6-5 with TRBJ2-7; no reliable D call. With 4 bases removed from V and 3 bases from J, the gap between germline ends came to 10 bases. Germline V gene sequence: CDR1 MNHEY, CDR2 SVGAGI. CDR3 length equals 13 residues. CDR3 sequence: CASSSGPNYEQYF. CDR3 DNA sequence: TGTGCCAGCAGTTCGGGTCCCAACTACGAGCAGTACTTC.

This clonotype was seen at least ten times. The chain recombines TRBV30 with TRBJ2-7; either TRBD1 or TRBD2 may fit D (5 bases each). Germline CDR1 is GTSNPN and CDR2 is SVGIG (reference sequence). The CDR3 loop spans 12 amino acids. The V gene lost 6 bases and the J gene lost 0 bases, with 9 bases spanning the gap. For the CDR3, the DNA is TGTGCCTGCCGGGACGCCTCCTACGAGCAGTACTTC. Protein product: CACRDASYEQYF. Combining the CDR3 with reference TRBV30 and TRBJ2-7 gives the whole variable domain SQTIHQWPATLVQPVGSPLSLECTVEGTSNPNLYWYRQAAGRGLQLLFYSVGIGQISSEVPQNLSASRPQDRQFILSSKKLLLSDSGFYLCACRDASYEQYFGPGTRLTVT.

This clonotype was counted many times. V usage is TRBV6-5 and J usage is TRBJ1-1; D is uncertain. CDR3 length: 11 amino acids. Germline V gene lookup returns CDR1 MNHEY and CDR2 SVGAGI. V lost 0 bases, J lost 6 bases, and 2 bases lay in between. CDR3 amino acids: CASSYSAEAFF. CDR3 in DNA: TGTGCCAGCAGTTACTCCGCTGAAGCTTTCTTT.

Here the CDR3 reads CAWSSPDRINSPLHF. Here the CDR3 DNA reads TGTGCCTGGAGTTCCCCGGACAGAATTAATTCACCCCTCCACTTT. This sequence joins TRBV30 and TRBJ1-6; maybe TRBD1 (6 bases). CDR1 is GTSNPN, CDR2 SVGIG, per germline (reference sequence). Between the trimmed V and J ends, which lost 2 bases and 6 bases, there was a span of 14 bases. This CDR3 region has 15 residues.

The chain carries TRBV20-1 and TRBJ2-7; 10 bases fit TRBD1. The CDR3 has 15 residues. The ends lost 3 bases at V and 0 bases at J; junction bases unmatched: 5. Germline-derived CDR1 and CDR2 are DFQATT and SNEGSKA (reference sequence). CDR3 sequence: CSARSRQGASYEQYF. CDR3 DNA: TGCAGTGCTAGGAGTCGACAGGGGGCCTCCTACGAGCAGTACTTC.

This clonotype appeared many times. V is TRBV30 and J is TRBJ2-7; possibly TRBD2 for D (6 bases). Germline V gene sequence: CDR1 GTSNPN, CDR2 SVGIG (reference sequence). The CDR3 covers 13 residues. V lost 2 bases and J lost 1, with 9 bases in between. The CDR3 sequence is CAWSTGTSYEQYF. The DNA of the CDR3 is TGTGCCTGGAGTACGGGGACTTCCTACGAGCAGTACTTC.